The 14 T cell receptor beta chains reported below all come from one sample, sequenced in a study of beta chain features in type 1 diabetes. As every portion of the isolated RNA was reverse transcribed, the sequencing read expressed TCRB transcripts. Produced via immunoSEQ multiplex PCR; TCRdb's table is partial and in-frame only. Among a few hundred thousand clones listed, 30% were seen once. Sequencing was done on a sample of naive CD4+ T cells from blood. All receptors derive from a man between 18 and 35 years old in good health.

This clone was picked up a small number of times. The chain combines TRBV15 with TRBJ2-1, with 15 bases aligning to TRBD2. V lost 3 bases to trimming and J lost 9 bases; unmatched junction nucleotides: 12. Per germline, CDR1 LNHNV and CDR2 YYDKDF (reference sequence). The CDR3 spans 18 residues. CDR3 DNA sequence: TGTGCCACCAGCAGGGCGCCGGGACTAGCGGGGGGAAGAGGTGAGCAGTTCTTC. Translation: CATSRAPGLAGGRGEQFF.

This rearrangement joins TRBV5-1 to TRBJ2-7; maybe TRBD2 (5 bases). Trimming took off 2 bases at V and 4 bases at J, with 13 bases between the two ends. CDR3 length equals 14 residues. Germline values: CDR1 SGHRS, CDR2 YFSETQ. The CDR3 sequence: CASSFESGRYEQYF. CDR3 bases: TGCGCCAGCAGCTTCGAGAGCGGAAGGTACGAGCAGTACTTC.

The CDR3: CASRSTGFGIQYF. CDR3 DNA: TGTGCCAGCAGGTCCACAGGGTTTGGCATTCAGTACTTC. V is TRBV6-5 and J is TRBJ2-4, with D maybe TRBD1 (6 bases). Germline CDR1 is MNHEY and CDR2 is SVGAGI. V lost 6 bases and J lost 9, with 15 bases in between. The CDR3 is 13 residues long.

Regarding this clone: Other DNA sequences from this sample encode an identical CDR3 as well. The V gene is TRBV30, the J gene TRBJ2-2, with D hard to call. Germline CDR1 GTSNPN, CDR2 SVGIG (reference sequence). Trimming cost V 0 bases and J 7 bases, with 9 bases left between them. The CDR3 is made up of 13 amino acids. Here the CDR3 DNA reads TGTGCCTGGAGTGTTAGGGTGGACGGGGAGCTGTTTTTT. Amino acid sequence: CAWSVRVDGELFF.

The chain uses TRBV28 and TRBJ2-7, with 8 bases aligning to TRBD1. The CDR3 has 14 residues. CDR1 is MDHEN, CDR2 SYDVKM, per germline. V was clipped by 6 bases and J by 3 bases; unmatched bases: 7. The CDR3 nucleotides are TGTGCCAGCAGCCTTCGACAGGGGAACTACGAGCAGTACTTC. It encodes CASSLRQGNYEQYF.

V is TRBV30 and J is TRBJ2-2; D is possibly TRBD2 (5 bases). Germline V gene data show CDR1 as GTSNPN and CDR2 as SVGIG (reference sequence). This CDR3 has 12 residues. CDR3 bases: TGTGCGAGGGAGTGGAACACCGGGGAGCTGTTTTTT. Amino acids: CAREWNTGELFF.

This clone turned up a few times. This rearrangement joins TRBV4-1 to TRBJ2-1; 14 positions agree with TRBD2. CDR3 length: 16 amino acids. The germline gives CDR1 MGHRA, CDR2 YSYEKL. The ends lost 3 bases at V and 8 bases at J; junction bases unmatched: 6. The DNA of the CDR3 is TGCGCCAGCAGCCAGCCCCCGGGACTAGCGGGGGATGAGCAGTTCTTC. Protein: CASSQPPGLAGDEQFF.

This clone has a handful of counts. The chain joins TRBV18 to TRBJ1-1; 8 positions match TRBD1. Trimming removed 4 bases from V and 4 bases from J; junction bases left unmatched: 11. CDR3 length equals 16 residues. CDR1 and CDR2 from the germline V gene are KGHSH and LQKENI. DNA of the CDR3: TGTGCCAGCTCACGAACGAGGCAGGGGGCTGGCACTGAAGCTTTCTTT. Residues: CASSRTRQGAGTEAFF.

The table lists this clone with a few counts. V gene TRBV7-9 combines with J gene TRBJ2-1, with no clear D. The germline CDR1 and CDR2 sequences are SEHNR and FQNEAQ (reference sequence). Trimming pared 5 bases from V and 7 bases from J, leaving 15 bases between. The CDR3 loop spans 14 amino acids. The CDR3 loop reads CASSLTEGRNEQFF. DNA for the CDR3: TGTGCCAGCAGCCTAACTGAAGGAAGGAATGAGCAGTTCTTC.

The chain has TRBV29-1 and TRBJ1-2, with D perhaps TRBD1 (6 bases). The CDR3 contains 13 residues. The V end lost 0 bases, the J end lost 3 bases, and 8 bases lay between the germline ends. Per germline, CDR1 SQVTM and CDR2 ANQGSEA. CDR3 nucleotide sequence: TGCAGCGTTGAAGAATCAGGGGACTATGGCTACACCTTC. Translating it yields CSVEESGDYGYTF.

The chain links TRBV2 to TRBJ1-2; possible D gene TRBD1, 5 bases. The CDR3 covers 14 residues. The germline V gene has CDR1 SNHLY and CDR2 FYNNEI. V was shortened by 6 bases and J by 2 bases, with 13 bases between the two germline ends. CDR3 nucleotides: TGTGCCAGCAGGAGGGACCCCGAGAACTATGGCTACACCTTC. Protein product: CASRRDPENYGYTF. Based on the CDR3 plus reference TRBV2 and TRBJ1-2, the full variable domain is EPEVTQTPSHQVTQMGQEVILRCVPISNHLYFYWYRQILGQKVEFLVSFYNNEISEKSEIFDDQFSVERPDGSNFTLKIRSTKLEDSAMYFCASRRDPENYGYTFGSGTRLTVV.

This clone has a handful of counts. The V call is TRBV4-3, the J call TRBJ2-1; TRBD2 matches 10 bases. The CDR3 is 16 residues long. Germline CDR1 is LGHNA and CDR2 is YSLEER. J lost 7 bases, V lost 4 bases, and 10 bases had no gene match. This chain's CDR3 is CASSRLAGEVWNEQFF. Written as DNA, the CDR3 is TGCGCCAGCAGCCGGCTAGCGGGAGAGGTTTGGAATGAGCAGTTCTTC.

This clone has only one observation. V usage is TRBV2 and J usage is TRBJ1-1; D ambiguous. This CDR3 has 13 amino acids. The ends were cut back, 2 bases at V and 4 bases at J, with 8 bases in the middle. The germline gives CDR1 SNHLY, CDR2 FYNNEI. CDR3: CASSELGPTEAFF. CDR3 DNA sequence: TGTGCCAGCAGTGAACTCGGCCCCACTGAAGCTTTCTTT. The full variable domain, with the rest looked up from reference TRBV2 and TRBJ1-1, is EPEVTQTPSHQVTQMGQEVILRCVPISNHLYFYWYRQILGQKVEFLVSFYNNEISEKSEIFDDQFSVERPDGSNFTLKIRSTKLEDSAMYFCASSELGPTEAFFGQGTRLTVV.

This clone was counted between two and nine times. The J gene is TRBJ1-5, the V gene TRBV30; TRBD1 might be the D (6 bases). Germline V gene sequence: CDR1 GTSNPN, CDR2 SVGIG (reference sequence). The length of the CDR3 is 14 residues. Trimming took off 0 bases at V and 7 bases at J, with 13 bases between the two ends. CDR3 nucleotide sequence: TGTGCCTGGAGTGTTGAGAGGGGGATACAGCCCCAGCATTTT. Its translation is CAWSVERGIQPQHF.